This record concerns one T cell receptor beta chain sequence. This table comes from immunoSEQ multiplex PCR, and its TCRdb copy is limited to in-frame clones, with some not included. Among around 190,000 clones listed, around 83% were seen once. Germline CDR1 reads GTSNPN; CDR2 reads SVGIG (reference sequence). Trimming stripped 1 base from V and 7 bases from J, with 10 bases between. This CDR3 comprises 13 residues. The data originate from a study of blood T cell repertoires in COVID-19. Looking at the study overall: T cells, B-cell-depleted T cells, or PBMCs provided the cDNA or gDNA that served as material.

The chain combines TRBV30 with TRBJ1-4, with D possibly being TRBD1 (5 bases). Sample: peripheral blood. This receptor was obtained from a woman aged 70-85 years with COVID-19, enrolled during active disease. CDR3 sequence reads: CAWSAQGGEKLFF. The CDR3 bases are TGTGCCTGGAGTGCGCAGGGAGGTGAAAAACTGTTTTTT.